The T cell receptor (beta chain) under discussion was sequenced for a study of Ad26.COV2.S vaccination and SARS-CoV-2 variants. Study-level points and caveats: Breadth of non-spike TCRs did not differ between vaccinees and placebo recipients.

Looked up from germline, CDR1 is SNHLY and CDR2 is FYNNEI. This CDR3 has 15 amino acids. Trimming shortened V by 1 base and J by 2 bases, and 12 bases separated the two germline ends. Repertoires were generated with immunoSEQ multiplex PCR, while TCRdb's copy carries only in-frame clones and drops some. The sample yields approximately 400,000 clones, around 92% seen once. As to this clone: Its specificity is not known.

Sample: peripheral blood, taken after recovery from COVID-19. This chain connects TRBV2 to TRBJ2-7, with D perhaps assigned TRBD1 or TRBD2 (5 bases each). The source is a human donor who had recovered from COVID-19. The CDR3 DNA reads as TGTGCCAGCAGTGAAGGGGGACGGGGAACCTACGAGCAGTACTTC. Translating it yields CASSEGGRGTYEQYF. The variable domain in full, completed from reference TRBV2 and TRBJ2-7, reads EPEVTQTPSHQVTQMGQEVILRCVPISNHLYFYWYRQILGQKVEFLVSFYNNEISEKSEIFDDQFSVERPDGSNFTLKIRSTKLEDSAMYFCASSEGGRGTYEQYFGPGTRLTVT.